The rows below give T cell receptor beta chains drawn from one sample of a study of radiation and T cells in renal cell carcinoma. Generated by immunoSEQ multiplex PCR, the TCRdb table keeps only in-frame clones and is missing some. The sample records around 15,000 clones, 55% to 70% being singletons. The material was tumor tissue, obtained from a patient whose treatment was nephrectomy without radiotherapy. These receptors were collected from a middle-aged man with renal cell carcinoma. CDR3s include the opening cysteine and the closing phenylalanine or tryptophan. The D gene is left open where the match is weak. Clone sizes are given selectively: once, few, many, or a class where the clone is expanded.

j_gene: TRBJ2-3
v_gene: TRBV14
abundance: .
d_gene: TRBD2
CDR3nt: TGTGCCAGCAGCCAAGACGGGCGGGAGAGCACAGATACGCAGTATTTT
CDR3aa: CASSQDGRESTDTQYF

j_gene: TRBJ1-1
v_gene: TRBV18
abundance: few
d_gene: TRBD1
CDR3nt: TGTGCCAGCTCACCCGACAGGGGGCGGGCTGAAGCTTTCTTT
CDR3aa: CASSPDRGRAEAFF

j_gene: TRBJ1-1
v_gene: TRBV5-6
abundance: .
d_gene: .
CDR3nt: TGTGCCAGCAGCTTGTCCTACCAAGTGACGAACACTGAAGCTTTCTTT
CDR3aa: CASSLSYQVTNTEAFF

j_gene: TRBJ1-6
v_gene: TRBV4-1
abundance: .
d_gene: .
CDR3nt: TGCGCCAGCAGCCAAGAGCTAGGTTCAGCTTATCATTCACCCCTCCACTTT
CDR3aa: CASSQELGSAYHSPLHF

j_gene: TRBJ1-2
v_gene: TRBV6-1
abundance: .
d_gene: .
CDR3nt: TGTGCCAGCAGCCGGGACATTGATGGCTACACCTTC
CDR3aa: CASSRDIDGYTF

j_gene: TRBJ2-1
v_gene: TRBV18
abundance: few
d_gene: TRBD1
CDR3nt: TGTGCCAGCTCACCCGGGACAGGGCAGTTCTTC
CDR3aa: CASSPGTGQFF

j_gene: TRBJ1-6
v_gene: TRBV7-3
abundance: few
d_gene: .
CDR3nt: TGTGCCAGCAGCGAGCGTTTTAATTCACCCCTCCACTTT
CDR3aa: CASSERFNSPLHF

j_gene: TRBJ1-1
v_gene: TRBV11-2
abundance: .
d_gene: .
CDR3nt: TGTGCCAGCAGCTGGGGGCAGGCTGAAGCTTTCTTT
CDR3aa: CASSWGQAEAFF

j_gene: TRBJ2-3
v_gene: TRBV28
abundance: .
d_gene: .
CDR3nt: TGTGCCAGCAGTCGAGCGGGTGGCACAGATACGCAGTATTTT
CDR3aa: CASSRAGGTDTQYF

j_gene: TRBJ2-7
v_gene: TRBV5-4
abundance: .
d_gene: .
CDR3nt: TGTGCCAGCAGCCTGGGGAGCAACGAGCAGTACTTC
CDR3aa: CASSLGSNEQYF

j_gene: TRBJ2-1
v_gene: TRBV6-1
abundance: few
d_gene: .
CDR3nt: TGTGCCAGCTCTGACAATGAGCAGTTCTTC
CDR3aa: CASSDNEQFF

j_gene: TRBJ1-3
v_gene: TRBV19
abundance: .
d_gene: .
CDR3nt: TGTGCCAGTAGTACTCTGAACTCTGGAAACACCATATATTTT
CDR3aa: CASSTLNSGNTIYF

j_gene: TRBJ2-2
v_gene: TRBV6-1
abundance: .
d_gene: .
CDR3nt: TGTGCCAGCCGCCCAGTCCGCACCGGGGAGCTGTTTTTT
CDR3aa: CASRPVRTGELFF

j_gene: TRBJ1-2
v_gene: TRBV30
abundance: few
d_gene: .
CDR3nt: TGTGCCTGGAGCAACGACAGGAAGGGCTATGGCTACACCTTC
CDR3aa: CAWSNDRKGYGYTF

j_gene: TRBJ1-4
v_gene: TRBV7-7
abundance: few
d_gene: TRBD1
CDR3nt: TGTGCCAGCAGCTTGGACGGGACAGGGGGTGAAAAACTGTTTTTT
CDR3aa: CASSLDGTGGEKLFF

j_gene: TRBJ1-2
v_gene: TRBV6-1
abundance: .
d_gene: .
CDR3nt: TGTGCCAGCAAGGGGGACAAGATTAGTTATGGCTACACCTTC
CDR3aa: CASKGDKISYGYTF

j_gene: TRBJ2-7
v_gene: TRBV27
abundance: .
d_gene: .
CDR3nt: TGTGCCAGCAGTGTCAGAGTCGCACCCTACGAGCAGTACTTC
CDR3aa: CASSVRVAPYEQYF

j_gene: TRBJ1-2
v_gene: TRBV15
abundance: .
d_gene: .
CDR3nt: TGTGCCACCAGCCCAGGGGTCGGCTACACCTTC
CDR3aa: CATSPGVGYTF

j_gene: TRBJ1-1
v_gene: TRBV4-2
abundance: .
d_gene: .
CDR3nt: TGTGCCAGCAGCCCACCTACAGTTTCGGGAACTGAAGCTTTCTTT
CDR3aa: CASSPPTVSGTEAFF

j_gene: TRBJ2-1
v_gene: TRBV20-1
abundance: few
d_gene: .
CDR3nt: TGCAGGGCAGGAATCGACTATGAGCAGTTCTTC
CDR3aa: CRAGIDYEQFF

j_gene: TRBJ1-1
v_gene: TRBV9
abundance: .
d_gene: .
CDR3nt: TGTGCCAGCACCCCTGGACAGCCGAACACTGAAGCTTTCTTT
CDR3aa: CASTPGQPNTEAFF